This passage covers 2 T cell receptor beta chains from one sample sequenced in a study of T-cell reconstitution after alpha-beta-depleted transplantation in children. Library preparation (for TCRbeta) was performed with unique molecular identifiers. TCRdb independently ran MiXCR on the PCR reads; one entry per CDR3 protein. The sample includes under 400,000 distinct CDR3 sequences, approximately 23% of them seen just once. Sample: PBMCs, mostly from graft donor cells, taken 180 days after TCRalphabeta/CD19-depleted stem cell transplant. Receptors were obtained from a male patient aged 10 to 17 who had a stem cell transplant for acute lymphoblastic leukemia, so the T cells may come from the graft donor.

The chain carries TRBV5-1 and TRBJ2-7; D is ambiguous. V was trimmed by 4 bases and J by 7 bases, leaving 9 bases between them. This CDR3 spans 11 amino acids. Germline V gene lookup returns CDR1 SGHRS and CDR2 YFSETQ. CDR3 DNA: TGCGCCAGCAGCCTGTCGAAGGAGCAGTACTTC. Its protein is CASSLSKEQYF.

This clonotype has only a few counts. The rearrangement joins TRBV5-1 to TRBJ2-7, with a weak D call TRBD1 (6 bases). This CDR3 has 14 residues. Germline assignment: CDR1 SGHRS and CDR2 YFSETQ. Between the trimmed V and J ends, which lost 3 bases and 6 bases, there was a span of 16 bases. CDR3 protein: CASSSLNRVGEQYF. Here the CDR3 DNA reads TGCGCCAGCAGCTCATTGAACAGGGTTGGCGAGCAGTACTTC. The complete variable domain, with remaining parts taken from reference TRBV5-1 and TRBJ2-7, reads KAGVTQTPRYLIKTRGQQVTLSCSPISGHRSVSWYQQTPGQGLQFLFEYFSETQRNKGNFPGRFSGRQFSNSRSEMNVSTLELGDSALYLCASSSLNRVGEQYFGPGTRLTVT.